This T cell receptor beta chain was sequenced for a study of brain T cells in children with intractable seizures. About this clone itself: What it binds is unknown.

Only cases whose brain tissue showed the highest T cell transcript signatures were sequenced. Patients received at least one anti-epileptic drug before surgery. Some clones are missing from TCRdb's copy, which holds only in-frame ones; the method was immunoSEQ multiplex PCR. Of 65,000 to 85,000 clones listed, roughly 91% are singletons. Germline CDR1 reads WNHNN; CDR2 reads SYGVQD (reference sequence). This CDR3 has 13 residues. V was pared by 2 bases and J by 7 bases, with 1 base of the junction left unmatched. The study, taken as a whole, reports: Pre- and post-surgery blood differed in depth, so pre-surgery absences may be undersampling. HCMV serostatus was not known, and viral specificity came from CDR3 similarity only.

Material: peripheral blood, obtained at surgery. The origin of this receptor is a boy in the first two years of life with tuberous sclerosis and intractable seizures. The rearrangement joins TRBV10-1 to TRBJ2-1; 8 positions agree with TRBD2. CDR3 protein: CASSEGGRNEQFF. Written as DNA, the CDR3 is TGCGCCAGCAGTGAGGGCGGGAGGAATGAGCAGTTCTTC.